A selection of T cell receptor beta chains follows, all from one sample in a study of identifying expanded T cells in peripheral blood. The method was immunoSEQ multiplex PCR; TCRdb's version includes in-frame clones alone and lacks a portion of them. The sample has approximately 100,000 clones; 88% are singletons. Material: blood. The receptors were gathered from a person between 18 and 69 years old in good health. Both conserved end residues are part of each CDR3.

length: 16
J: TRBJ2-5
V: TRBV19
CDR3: CASRSWGAGGKETQYF

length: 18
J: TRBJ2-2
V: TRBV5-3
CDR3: CARSSFFPGRVNTGELFF

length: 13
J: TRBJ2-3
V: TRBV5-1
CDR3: CASSLGIADTQYF

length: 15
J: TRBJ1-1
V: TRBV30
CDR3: CAWSVWDRVNTEAFF

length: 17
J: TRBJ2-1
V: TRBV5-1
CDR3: CASSFKWDRGLHNEQFF

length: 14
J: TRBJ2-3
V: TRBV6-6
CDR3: CASRLLGSTDTQYF

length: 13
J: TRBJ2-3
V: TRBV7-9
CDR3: CASSVSSTDTQYF

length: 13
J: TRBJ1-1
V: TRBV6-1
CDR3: CASRTTGNTEAFF

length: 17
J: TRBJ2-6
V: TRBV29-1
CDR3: CSVESREYTTGANVLTF

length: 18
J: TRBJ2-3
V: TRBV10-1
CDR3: CASTPYLELARSTDTQYF

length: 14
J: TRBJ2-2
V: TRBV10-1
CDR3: CASSTGGAAGELFF

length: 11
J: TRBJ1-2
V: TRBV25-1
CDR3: CASSRRERYTF

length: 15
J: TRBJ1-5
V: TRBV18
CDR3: CASSPTLVADQPQHF

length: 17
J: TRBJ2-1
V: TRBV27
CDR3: CASSLGQGANTYNEQFF

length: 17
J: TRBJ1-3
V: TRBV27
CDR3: CASSLLGAPGPGNTIYF

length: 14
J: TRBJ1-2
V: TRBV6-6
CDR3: CASSSGQIPYGYTF

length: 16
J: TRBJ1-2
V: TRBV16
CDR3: CASSQSRLGDFYGYTF

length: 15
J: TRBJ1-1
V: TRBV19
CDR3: CASSARQGLDTEAFF

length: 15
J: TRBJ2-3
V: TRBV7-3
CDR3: CASSLDPSRADTQYF

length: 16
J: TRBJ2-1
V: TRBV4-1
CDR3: CATHGTSGSSYNEQFF

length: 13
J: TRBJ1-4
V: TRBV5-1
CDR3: CASSPFMTGKLFF

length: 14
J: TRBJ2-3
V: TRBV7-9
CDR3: CASSFDSGRDTQYF

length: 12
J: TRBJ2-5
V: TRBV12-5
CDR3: CASGRGRETQYF

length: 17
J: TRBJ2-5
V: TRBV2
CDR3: CASSYGGAGYEKETQYF

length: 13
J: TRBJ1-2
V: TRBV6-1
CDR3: CASSEQGNYGYTF

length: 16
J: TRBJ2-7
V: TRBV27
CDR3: CASRSLGSGSSYEQYF

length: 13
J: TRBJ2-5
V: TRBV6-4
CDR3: CASSTGPKETQYF

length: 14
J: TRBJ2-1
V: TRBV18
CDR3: CASSLTQGGDEQFF

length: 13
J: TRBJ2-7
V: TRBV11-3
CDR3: CASSRDYSYEQYF

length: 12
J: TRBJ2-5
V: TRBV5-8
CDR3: CASSLISETQYF

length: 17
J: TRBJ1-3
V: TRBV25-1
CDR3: CASSEVVSGTVGNTIYF

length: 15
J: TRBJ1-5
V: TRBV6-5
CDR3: CASQGGYPSNQPQHF

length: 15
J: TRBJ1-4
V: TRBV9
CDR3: CASSVSTGEGEKLFF

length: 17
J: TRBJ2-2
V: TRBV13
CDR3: CASSSLAERSNTGELFF

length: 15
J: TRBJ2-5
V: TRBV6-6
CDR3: CASSTSGGARETQYF

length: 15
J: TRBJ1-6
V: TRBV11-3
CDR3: CASSPCRVVNSPLHF

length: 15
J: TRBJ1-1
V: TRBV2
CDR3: CASTRDRGRNTEAFF

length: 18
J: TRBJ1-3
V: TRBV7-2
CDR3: CASSSTGTGESSGNTIYF

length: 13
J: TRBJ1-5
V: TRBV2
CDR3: CASGGRGGQPQHF

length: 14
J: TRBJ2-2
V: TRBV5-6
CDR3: CASSFPPNTGELFF

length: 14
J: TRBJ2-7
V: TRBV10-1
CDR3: CASSESGYPFEQYF

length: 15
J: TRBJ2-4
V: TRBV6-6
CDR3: CASSSPGRGGNIQYF

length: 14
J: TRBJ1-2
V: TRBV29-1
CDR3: CSVEDWTATYGYTF

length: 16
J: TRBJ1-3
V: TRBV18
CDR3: CASSPAGRTGGNTIYF